This T cell receptor beta chain was retrieved from a study of cytomegalovirus exposure and HLA in healthy donors. Researchers ran the PCR with 60 Vbeta and 13 Jbeta primers. Using immunoSEQ multiplex PCR, the repertoire was profiled, and TCRdb retains in-frame clones only, with some absent. This table has about 36,000 clones, roughly three quarters appearing once. In germline, CDR1 is MNHEY, CDR2 SVGAGI. The V and J ends lost 3 bases and 1 base respectively, with 12 bases between them. The CDR3 runs to 15 residues. This sequence was found in a man between 25 and 39 years old in good health and CMV-seronegative. The rearrangement uses TRBV6-5 and TRBJ1-1, with D tentatively TRBD1 (6 bases). Material for sequencing was PBMCs. The CDR3 DNA reads as TGTGCCAGCAGTTATGCAGGGGTTTGGAACACTGAAGCTTTCTTT. It codes for CASSYAGVWNTEAFF.